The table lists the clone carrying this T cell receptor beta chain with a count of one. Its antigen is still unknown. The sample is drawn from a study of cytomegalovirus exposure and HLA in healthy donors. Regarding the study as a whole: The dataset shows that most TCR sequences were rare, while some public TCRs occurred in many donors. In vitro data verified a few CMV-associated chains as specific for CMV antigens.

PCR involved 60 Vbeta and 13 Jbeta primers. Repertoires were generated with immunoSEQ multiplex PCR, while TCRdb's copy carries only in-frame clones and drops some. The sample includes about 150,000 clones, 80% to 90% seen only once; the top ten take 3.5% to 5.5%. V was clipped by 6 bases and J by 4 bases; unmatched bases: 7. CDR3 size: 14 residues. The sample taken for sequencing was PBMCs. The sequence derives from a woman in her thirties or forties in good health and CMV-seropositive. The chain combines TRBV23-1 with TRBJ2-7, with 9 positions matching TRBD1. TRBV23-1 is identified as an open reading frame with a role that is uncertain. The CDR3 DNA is TGCGCCAGCAGGACCGGGACAGGGAGTTACGAGCAGTACTTC. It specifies CASRTGTGSYEQYF.